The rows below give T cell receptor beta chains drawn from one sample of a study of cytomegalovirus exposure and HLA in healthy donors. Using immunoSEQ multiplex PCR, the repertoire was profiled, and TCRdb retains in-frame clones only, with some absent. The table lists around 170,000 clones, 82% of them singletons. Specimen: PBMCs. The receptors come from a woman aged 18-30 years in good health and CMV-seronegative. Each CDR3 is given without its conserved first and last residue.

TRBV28	ASSFSGGGLGEQF
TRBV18	ASSPPGTGYNEQF
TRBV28	ASSLLQASGYGYT
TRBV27	ASSLQGAGTEAF
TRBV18	ASSPLGGTDTQY
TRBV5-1	ASSLASDEQY
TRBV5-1	ASSLPLLAGGTGELF
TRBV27	ASSLSAVSYNEQF
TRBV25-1	ASSQQGFYGYT
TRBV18	ASSLTVGTGGDEQY
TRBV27	ASSLIPGLNVGEQF
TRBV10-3	AIRAGQGVDNEQF
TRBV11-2	ASSSKGDREDCGYT
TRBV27	ASSPAGSLSYEQY
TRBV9	ASSVWQGLNYGYT
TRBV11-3	ASSHSGTSMGEQY